The TCR beta chain under discussion was sequenced for a study of OX40 agonist ivuxolimab in advanced cancers. Study overall: Three patients had partial responses: one hepatocellular carcinoma, two cutaneous melanoma.

The assay was immunoSEQ multiplex PCR, and TCRdb's table has in-frame clones only and misses some. The table shows about 89,000 clones, with approximately 90% occurring only once. The sequencing used CD4+ or CD8+ T cells sorted from blood, collected in a trial of the OX40 agonist ivuxolimab. The receptor was isolated from an adult with an advanced solid tumor such as melanoma, head and neck, liver or kidney cancer.

The CDR3 is CASTSVGQGRREQYF. The CDR3 nucleotides are TGTGCCAGCACTTCGGTGGGACAGGGAAGGAGGGAGCAGTACTTC. The rearrangement uses TRBV27 and TRBJ2-7; 9 bases align to TRBD1. V shed 7 bases and J 7 bases; nucleotides not matched to a gene: 14. The V gene's germline CDR1 is MNHEY and CDR2 SMNVEV (reference sequence). The CDR3 loop spans 15 amino acids.